The following is a T cell receptor (beta chain) sequence with its context. The table came from immunoSEQ multiplex PCR; TCRdb's copy has only in-frame clones and leaves some out. The top ten clones hold 7.5% to 8.5% of a sample with about 140,000 clones, 86% of them seen once. The CDR3 totals 16 residues. The sample belongs to a study of blood T cell repertoires in COVID-19. Sequences were obtained from peripheral blood. The source is a woman in her sixties or seventies with acute or convalescent COVID-19. The chain couples TRBV21-1 to TRBJ2-5; the table calls TRBD1, which could not be checked here. TRBV21-1 is deemed a pseudogene. The DNA for the CDR3 is TGTGCCAGCAGCAAAGCTGAACAGGGGAGGAGGGAGACCCAGTACTTC. As protein: CASSKAEQGRRETQYF.